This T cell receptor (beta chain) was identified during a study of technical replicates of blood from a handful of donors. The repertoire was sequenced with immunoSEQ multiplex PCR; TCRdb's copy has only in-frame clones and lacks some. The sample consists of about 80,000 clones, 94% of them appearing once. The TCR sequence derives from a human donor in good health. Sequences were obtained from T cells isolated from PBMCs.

The CDR3 is CASSINGNQPQHF. In DNA, the CDR3 is TGTGCCAGTAGTATAAACGGTAATCAGCCCCAGCATTTT. V gene TRBV19 combines with J gene TRBJ1-5; D is unresolved. The CDR3 length is 13 residues. CDR1 and CDR2 from the germline V gene are LNHDA and SQIVND (reference sequence). V lost 2 bases to trimming and J lost 4 bases, with 6 bases between them.